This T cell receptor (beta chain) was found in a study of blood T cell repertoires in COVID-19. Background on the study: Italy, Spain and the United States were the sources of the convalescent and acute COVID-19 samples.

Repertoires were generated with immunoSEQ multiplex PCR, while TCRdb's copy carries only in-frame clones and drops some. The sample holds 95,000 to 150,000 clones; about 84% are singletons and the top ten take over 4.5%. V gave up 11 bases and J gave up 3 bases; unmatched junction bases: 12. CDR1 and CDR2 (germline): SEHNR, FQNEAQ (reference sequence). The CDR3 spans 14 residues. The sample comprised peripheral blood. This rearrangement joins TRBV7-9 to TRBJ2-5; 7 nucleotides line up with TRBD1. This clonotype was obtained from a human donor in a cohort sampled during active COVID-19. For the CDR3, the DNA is TGTGCCGGCCGGACAGGCGCCAAGGAAGAGACCCAGTACTTC. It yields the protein CAGRTGAKEETQYF.